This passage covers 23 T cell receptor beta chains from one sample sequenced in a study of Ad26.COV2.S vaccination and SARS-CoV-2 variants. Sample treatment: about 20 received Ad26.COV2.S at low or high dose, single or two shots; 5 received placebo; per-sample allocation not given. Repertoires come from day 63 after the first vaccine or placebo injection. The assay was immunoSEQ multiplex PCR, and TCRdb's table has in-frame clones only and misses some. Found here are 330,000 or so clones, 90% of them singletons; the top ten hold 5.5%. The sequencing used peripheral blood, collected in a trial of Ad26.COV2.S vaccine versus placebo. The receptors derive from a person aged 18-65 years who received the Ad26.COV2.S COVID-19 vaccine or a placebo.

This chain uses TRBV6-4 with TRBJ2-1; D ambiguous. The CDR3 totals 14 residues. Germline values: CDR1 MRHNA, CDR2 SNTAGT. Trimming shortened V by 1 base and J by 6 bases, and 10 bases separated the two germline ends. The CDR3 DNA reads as TGTGCCAGCAGTGACTATCCGGCCCTCAATGAGCAGTTCTTC. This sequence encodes CASSDYPALNEQFF.

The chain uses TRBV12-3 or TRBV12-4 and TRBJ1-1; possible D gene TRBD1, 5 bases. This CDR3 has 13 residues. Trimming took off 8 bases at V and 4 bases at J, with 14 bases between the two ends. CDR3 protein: CASHLGGGTEAFF. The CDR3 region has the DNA TGTGCCAGCCATCTGGGGGGGGGCACTGAAGCTTTCTTT.

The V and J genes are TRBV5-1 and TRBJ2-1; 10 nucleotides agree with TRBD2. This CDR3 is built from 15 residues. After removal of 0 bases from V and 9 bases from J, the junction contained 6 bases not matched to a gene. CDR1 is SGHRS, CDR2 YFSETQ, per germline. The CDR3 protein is CASSLELAGGREQFF. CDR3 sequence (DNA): TGCGCCAGCAGCTTGGAATTAGCGGGGGGCCGTGAGCAGTTCTTC.

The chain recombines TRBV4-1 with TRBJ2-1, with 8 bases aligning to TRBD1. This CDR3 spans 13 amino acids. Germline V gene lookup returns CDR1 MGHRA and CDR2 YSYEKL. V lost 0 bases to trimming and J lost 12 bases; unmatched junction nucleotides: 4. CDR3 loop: CASSQDRDRGQFF. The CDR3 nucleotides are TGCGCCAGCAGCCAAGATCGAGACAGGGGGCAGTTCTTC.

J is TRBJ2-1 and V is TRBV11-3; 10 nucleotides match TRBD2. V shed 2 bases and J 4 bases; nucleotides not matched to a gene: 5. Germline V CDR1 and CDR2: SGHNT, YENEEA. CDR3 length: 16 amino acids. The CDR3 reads CASSLPGLALYNEQFF. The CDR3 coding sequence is TGTGCCAGCAGCTTACCGGGACTAGCGTTATACAATGAGCAGTTCTTC. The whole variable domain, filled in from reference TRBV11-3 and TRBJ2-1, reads EAGVVQSPRYKIIEKKQPVAFWCNPISGHNTLYWYLQNLGQGPELLIRYENEEAVDDSQLPKDRFSAERLKGVDSTLKIQPAELGDSAVYLCASSLPGLALYNEQFFGPGTRLTVL.

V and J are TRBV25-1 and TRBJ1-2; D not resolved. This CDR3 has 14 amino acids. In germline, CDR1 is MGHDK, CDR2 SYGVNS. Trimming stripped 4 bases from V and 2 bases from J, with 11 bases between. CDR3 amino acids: CASSGRAANYGYTF. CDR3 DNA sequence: TGTGCCAGCAGTGGACGGGCCGCAAACTATGGCTACACCTTC.

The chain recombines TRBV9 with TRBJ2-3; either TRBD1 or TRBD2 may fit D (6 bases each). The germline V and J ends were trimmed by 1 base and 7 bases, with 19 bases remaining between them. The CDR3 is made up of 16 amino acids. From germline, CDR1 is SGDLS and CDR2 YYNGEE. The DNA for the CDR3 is TGTGCCAGCAGCGTAAAGGGGACTGGGGGCGGAAATACGCAGTATTTT. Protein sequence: CASSVKGTGGGNTQYF. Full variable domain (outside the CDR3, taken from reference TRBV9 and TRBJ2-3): DSGVTQTPKHLITATGQRVTLRCSPRSGDLSVYWYQQSLDQGLQFLIQYYNGEERAKGNILERFSAQQFPDLHSELNLSSLELGDSALYFCASSVKGTGGGNTQYFGPGTRLTVL.

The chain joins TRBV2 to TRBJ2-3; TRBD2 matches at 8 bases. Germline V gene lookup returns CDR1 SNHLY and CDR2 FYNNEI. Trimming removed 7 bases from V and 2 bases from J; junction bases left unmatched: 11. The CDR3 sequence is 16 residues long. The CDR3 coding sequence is TGTGCCAGCACTCGGGGTAGCGGGACCATCACAGATACGCAGTATTTT. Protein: CASTRGSGTITDTQYF.

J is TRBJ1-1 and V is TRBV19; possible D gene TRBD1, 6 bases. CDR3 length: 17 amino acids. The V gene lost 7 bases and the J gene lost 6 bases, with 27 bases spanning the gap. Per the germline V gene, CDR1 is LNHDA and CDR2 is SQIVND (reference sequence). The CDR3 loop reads CASMEGHRAEGLSEAFF. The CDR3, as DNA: TGTGCCAGTATGGAGGGGCACAGGGCCGAAGGGCTCTCTGAAGCTTTCTTT.

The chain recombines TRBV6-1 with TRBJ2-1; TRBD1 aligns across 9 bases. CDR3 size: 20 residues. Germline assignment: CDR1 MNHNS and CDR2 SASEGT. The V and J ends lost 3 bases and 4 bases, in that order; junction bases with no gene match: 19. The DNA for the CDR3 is TGTGCCAGCAGTGATACGGGGCCGGGACAGGGAATGGGGTTATACAATGAGCAGTTCTTC. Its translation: CASSDTGPGQGMGLYNEQFF.

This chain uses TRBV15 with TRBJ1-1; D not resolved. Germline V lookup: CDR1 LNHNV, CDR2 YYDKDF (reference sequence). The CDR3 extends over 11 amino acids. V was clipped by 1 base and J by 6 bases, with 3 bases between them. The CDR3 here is CATSRGSEAFF. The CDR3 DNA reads TGTGCCACCAGCAGAGGTTCTGAAGCTTTCTTT.

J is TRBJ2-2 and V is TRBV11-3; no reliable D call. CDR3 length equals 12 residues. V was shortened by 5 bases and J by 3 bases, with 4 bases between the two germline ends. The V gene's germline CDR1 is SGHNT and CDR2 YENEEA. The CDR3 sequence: CASSPHTGELFF. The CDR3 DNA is TGTGCCAGCAGCCCCCACACCGGGGAGCTGTTTTTT.

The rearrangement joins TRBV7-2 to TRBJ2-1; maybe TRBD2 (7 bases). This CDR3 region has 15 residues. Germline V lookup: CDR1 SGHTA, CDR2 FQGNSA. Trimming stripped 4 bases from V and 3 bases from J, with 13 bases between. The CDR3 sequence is CASSWRGGGYNEQFF. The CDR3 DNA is TGTGCCAGCAGCTGGCGGGGAGGGGGCTACAATGAGCAGTTCTTC.

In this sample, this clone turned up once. CDR3 region: CASTDSGPGTQYF. CDR3 DNA: TGTGCCAGCACCGATTCGGGACCTGGGACGCAGTATTTT. V is TRBV6-5 and J is TRBJ2-3; D may correspond to TRBD1 or TRBD2 (5 bases each). Germline CDR1 MNHEY, CDR2 SVGAGI. The CDR3 runs 13 residues. Trimming left V 7 bases short and J 9 bases short, with 17 bases between.

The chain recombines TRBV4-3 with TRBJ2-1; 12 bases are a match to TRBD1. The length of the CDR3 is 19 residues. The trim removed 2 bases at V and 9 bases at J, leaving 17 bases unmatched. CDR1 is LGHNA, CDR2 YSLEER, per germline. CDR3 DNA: TGCGCCAGCAGCCAATCGATGGGGCCCGGGACAGGGGGCTTAGGTGAGCAGTTCTTC. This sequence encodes CASSQSMGPGTGGLGEQFF.

Here the CDR3 reads CASSQIQGALDTEAFF. For the CDR3, the DNA is TGTGCCAGCAGCCAAATACAGGGGGCTTTGGACACTGAAGCTTTCTTT. V is TRBV3-1 (or the pseudogene TRBV3-2) and J is TRBJ1-1, with 9 bases matching TRBD1. J was trimmed by 3 bases and V by 2 bases; bases with no gene match: 7. The CDR3 spans 16 residues. Per germline, CDR1 LGHDT and CDR2 YNNKEL (reference sequence).

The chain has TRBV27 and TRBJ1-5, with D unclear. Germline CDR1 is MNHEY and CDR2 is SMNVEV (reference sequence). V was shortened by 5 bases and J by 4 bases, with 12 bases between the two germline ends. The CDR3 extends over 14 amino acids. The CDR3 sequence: CASSRNLENQPQHF. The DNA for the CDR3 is TGTGCCAGCAGTCGAAACTTGGAAAATCAGCCCCAGCATTTT.

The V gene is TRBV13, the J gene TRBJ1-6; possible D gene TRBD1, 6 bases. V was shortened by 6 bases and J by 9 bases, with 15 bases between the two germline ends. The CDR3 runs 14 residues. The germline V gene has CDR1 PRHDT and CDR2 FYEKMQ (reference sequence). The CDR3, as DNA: TGTGCCAGCAGAAATACAGGGCTTGGTTCACCCCTCCACTTT. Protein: CASRNTGLGSPLHF.

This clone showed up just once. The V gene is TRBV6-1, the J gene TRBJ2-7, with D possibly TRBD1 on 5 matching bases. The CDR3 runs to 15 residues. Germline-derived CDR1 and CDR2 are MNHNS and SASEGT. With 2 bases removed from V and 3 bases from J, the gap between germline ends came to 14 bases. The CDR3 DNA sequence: TGTGCCAGCAGTGAACTGGCAGGGAAATACTACGAGCAGTACTTC. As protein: CASSELAGKYYEQYF.

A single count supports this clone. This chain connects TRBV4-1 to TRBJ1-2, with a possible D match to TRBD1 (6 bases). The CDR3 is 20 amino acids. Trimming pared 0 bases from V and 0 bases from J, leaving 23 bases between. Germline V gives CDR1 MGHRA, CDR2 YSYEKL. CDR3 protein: CASSQDLVPRGSFSNYGYTF. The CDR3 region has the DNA TGCGCCAGCAGCCAAGATTTAGTTCCCAGGGGATCATTCTCTAACTATGGCTACACCTTC.

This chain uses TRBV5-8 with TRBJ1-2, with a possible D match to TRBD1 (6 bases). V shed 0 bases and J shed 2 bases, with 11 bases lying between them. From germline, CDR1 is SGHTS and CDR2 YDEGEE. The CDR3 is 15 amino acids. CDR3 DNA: TGTGCCAGCAGCTTGGATCCGGACAGAAACTATGGCTACACCTTC. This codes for CASSLDPDRNYGYTF.

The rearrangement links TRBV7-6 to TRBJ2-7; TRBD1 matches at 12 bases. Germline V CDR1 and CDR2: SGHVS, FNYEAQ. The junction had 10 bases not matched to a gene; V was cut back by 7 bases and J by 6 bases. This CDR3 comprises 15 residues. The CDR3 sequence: CASTTPGTGGGEQYF. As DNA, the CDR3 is TGTGCCAGCACCACACCCGGGACAGGGGGCGGCGAGCAGTACTTC.

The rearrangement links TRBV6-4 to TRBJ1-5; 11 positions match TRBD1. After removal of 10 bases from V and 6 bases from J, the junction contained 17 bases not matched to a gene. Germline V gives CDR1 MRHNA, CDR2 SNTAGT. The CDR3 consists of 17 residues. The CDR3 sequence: CATVPGQGVLEGQPQHF. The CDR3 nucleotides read TGTGCCACAGTCCCGGGACAGGGGGTTCTTGAGGGTCAGCCCCAGCATTTT.